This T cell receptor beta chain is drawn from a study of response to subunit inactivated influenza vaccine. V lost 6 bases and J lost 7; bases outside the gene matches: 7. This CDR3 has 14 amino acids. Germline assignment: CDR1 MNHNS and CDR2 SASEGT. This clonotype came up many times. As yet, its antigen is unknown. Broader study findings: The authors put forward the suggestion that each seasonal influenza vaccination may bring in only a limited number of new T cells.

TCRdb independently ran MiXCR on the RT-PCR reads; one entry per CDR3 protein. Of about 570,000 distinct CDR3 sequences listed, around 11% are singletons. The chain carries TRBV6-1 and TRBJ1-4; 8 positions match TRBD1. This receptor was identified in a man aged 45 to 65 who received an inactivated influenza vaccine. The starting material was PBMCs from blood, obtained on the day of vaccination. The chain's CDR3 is CASSPRQGSEKLFF. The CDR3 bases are TGTGCCAGCAGCCCCAGACAGGGGAGTGAAAAACTGTTTTTT.